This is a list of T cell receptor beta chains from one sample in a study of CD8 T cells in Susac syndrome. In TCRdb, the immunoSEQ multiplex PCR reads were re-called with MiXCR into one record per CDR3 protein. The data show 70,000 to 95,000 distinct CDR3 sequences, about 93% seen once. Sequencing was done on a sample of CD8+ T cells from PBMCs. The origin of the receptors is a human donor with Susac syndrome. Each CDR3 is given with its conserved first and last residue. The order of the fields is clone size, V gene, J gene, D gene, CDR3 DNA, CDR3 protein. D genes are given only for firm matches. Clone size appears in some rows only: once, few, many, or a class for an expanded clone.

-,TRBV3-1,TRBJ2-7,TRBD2,TGTGCCAGCAGCGGGTTGTATAGCGGGATTTCCTACGAGCAGTACTTC,CASSGLYSGISYEQYF
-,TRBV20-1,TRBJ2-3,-,TGCAGTGCTAGAGCGGTGGGCCATGGGGATACGCAGTATTTT,CSARAVGHGDTQYF
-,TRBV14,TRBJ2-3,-,TGTGCCAGCAGTCCGATAAGTTTGGATACGCAGTATTTT,CASSPISLDTQYF
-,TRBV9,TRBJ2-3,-,TGTGCCAGCGCGGAAGCGTTCACAGATACGCAGTATTTT,CASAEAFTDTQYF
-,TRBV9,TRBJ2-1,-,TGTGCCAGCAGCGTAGCCGGGAGCCTCAATGAGCAGTTCTTC,CASSVAGSLNEQFF
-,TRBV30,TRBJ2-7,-,TGTGCCTGGAGTGTAGGGACAAAGGTCGAGCAGTACTTC,CAWSVGTKVEQYF
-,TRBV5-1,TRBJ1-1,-,TGCGCCAGCAGCTTGGCCGATTCGGGAATTGAAGCTTTCTTT,CASSLADSGIEAFF
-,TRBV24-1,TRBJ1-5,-,TGTGCCACCAGTGATGGGGGCTCTAGCAATCAGCCCCAGCATTTT,CATSDGGSSNQPQHF
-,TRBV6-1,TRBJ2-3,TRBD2,TGTGCCAGCAGTCTCGCTAGCGGGGACCTCACAGATACGCAGTATTTT,CASSLASGDLTDTQYF
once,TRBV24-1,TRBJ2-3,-,TGTGCCACCAGTGATTCAGACACAGATACGCAGTATTTT,CATSDSDTDTQYF
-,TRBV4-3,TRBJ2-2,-,TGCGCCAGCAGCCAAGTTATGAGGGAGGAGTCCGGGGAGCTGTTTTTT,CASSQVMREESGELFF
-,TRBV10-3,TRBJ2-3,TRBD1,TGTGCCATCAGTGGGACAGGGGATAGCACAGATACGCAGTATTTT,CAISGTGDSTDTQYF
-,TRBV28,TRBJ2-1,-,TGTGCCAGCAGTTTTTTGGGAGAGGGGGACAATGAGCAGTTCTTC,CASSFLGEGDNEQFF
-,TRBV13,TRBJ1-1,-,TGTGCCAGCAAGTCGCCCACGGACAGACAAGCTTTCTTT,CASKSPTDRQAFF
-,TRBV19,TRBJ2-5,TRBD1,TGTGCCAGTAGCTCCTTGAGTTGGGACAGTAATAGAGAGACCCAGTACTTC,CASSSLSWDSNRETQYF
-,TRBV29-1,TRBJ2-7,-,TGCAGCGTTGAATCCAAGGGGGGCTCCTACGAGCAGTACTTC,CSVESKGGSYEQYF
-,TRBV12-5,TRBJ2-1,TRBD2,TGTGCTAGTGGTCCCCCAGGGAGGGATGAGCAGTTCTTC,CASGPPGRDEQFF
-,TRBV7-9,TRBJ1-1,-,TGTGCCAGCAGCTTAGTTATGGGGCCTAACACTGAAGCTTTCTTT,CASSLVMGPNTEAFF
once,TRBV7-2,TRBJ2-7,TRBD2,TGTGCCAGCAGCGCCACTAGCGGGAGGTACGAGCAGTACTTC,CASSATSGRYEQYF
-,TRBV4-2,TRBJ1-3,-,TGTGCCAGCAGCCAAGAGAGAGCGTCGGGGGGAAACACCATATATTTT,CASSQERASGGNTIYF
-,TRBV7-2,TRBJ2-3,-,TGTGCCAGCAACCCTGTCCCCCTTCCTGGCACAGATACGCAGTATTTT,CASNPVPLPGTDTQYF
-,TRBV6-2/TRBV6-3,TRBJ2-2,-,TGTGCCAGCAGTCCAACGCAGCAGCGGTTGTACACCGGGGAGCTGTTTTTT,CASSPTQQRLYTGELFF
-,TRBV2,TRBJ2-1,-,TGTGCCAGCAGTGCCGGGACTCCGTACGATGAGCAGTTCTTC,CASSAGTPYDEQFF
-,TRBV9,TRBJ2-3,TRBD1,TGTGCCAGCAGCGTCAGGACAGGGGTAGATACGCAGTATTTT,CASSVRTGVDTQYF